Here is one T cell receptor beta chain with its context. The antigen remains unidentified. One entry per CDR3 protein results from TCRdb running MiXCR on the 5' RACE reads. This sample has roughly 570,000 distinct CDR3 sequences; more than 9% occur once, and the top ten carry roughly 3%. The source of the sample is a study of identical twins. Study-wide findings and caveats: For monozygotic twins, models underestimated out-of-frame TCR alpha sharing.

The CDR3 spans 15 residues. In germline, CDR1 is MDHEN, CDR2 SYDVKM. Trimming left V 3 bases short and J 4 bases short, with 15 bases between. These sequences were also reported in another study, on yellow fever vaccine responses in identical twins.

J is TRBJ1-2 and V is TRBV28; tentative D call: TRBD1 (6 bases). The sequence came from a woman between 18 and 29 years old in good health. The sequenced sample consisted of PBMCs. The CDR3 here is CASSLAGAGAYGYTF. The CDR3 nucleotides are TGTGCCAGCAGTTTGGCAGGGGCTGGGGCCTATGGCTACACCTTC.